The T cell receptor beta chain under discussion was sequenced for a study of T cells in Graves' hyperthyroidism and ophthalmopathy. Whole-study findings and limits: Among thyroid clonotypes expanded above 0.001, most also appeared in blood. The model predicted ophthalmopathy a median around 6 months before onset.

Thyroid ultrasound, orbital computed tomography, clinical symptoms, and serum thyroxine and TRAb underpinned diagnoses. With 5 bases clipped from V and 3 bases from J, the junction kept 9 bases outside the gene matches. The CDR3 has 15 residues. The germline V gene has CDR1 SGHTA and CDR2 FQGNSA. What was amplified from RNA transcripts were TCR beta CDR3 regions. HTBI primers were used for first-round RT-PCR of the TCR CDR3. Using its own MiXCR run on the multiplex PCR reads, TCRdb lists one record per CDR3 protein. The profile shows 530,000 or so distinct CDR3 sequences, roughly a quarter of them singletons. The table lists this clonotype with a few counts. Its antigen is still unknown.

The sample comprised blood. This rearrangement joins TRBV7-2 to TRBJ2-7; TRBD1 aligns across 8 bases. The TCR was taken from a woman in her twenties or thirties with Graves' ophthalmopathy. CDR3 amino acids: CASSPWTGRVYEQYF. CDR3 in DNA: TGTGCCAGCAGCCCATGGACAGGGCGAGTCTACGAGCAGTACTTC.